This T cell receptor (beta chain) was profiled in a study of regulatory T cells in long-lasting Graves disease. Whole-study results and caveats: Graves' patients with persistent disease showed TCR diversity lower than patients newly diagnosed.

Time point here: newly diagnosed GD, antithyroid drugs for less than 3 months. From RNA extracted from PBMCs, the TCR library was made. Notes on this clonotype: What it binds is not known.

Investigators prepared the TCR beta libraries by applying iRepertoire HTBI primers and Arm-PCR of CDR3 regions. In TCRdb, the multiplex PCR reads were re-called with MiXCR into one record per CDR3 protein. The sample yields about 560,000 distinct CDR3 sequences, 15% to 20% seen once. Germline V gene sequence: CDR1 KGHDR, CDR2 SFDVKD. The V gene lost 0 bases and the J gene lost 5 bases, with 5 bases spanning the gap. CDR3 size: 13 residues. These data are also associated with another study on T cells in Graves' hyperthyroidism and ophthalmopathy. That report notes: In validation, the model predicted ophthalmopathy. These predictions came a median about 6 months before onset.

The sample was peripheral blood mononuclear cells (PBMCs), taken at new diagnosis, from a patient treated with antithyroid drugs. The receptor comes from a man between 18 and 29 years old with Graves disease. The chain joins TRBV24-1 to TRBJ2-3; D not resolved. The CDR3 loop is CATSDLGGDTQYF. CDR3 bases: TGTGCCACCAGTGATTTGGGCGGAGATACGCAGTATTTT.